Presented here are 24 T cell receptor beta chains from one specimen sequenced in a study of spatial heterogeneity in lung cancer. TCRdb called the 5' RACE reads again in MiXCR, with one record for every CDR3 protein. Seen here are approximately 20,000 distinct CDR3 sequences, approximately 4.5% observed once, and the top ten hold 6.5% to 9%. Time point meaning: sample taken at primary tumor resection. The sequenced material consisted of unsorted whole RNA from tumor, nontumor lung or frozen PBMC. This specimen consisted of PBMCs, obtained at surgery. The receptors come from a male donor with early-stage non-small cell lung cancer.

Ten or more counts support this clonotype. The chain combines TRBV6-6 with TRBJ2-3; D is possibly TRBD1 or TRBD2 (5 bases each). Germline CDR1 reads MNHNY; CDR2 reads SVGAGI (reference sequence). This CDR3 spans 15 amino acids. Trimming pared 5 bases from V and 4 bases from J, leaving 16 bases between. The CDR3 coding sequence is TGTGCCAGCAGTCCATCCGGGACGTCATCAGATACGCAGTATTTT. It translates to CASSPSGTSSDTQYF.

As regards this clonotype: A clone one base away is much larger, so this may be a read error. The CDR3 DNA follows: TGTACCAGCAGCCCCGACAGGAACACTGAAGCTTTCTTT. Its translation: CTSSPDRNTEAFF. The chain has TRBV12-3 or TRBV12-4 and TRBJ1-1, with a tentative D call TRBD1 (5 bases). The CDR3 totals 13 residues.

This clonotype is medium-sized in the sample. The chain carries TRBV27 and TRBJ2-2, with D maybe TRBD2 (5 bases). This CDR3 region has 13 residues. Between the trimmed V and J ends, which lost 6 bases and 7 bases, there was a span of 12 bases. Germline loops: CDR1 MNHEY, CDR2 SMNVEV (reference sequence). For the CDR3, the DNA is TGTGCCAGCAGACTCCTCGCGGGCGGGGAGCTGTTTTTT. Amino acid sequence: CASRLLAGGELFF.

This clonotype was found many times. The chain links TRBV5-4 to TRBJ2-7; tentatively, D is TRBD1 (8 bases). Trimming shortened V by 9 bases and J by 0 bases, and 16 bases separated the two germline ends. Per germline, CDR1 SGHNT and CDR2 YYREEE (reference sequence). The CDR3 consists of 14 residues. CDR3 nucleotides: TGTGCCACCCGGGGGGACAGGAGCTCCTACGAGCAGTACTTC. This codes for CATRGDRSSYEQYF.

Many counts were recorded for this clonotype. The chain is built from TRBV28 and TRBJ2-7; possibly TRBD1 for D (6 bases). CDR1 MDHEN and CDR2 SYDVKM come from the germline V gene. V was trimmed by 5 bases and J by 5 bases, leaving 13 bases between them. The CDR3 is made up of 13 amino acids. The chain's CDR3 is CASSTTGPHEQYF. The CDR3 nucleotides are TGTGCCAGCAGTACTACAGGGCCCCACGAGCAGTACTTC.

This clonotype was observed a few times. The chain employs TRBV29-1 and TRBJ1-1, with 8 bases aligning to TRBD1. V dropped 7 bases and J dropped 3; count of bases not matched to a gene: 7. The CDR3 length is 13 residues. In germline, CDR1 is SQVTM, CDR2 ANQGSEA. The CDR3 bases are TGCAGCGGCGACAGGGGATTGGACACTGAAGCTTTCTTT. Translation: CSGDRGLDTEAFF.

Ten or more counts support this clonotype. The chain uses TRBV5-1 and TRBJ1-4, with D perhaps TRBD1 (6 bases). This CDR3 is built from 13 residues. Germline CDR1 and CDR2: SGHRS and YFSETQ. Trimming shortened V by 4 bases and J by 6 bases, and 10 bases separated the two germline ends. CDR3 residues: CASSTWTDEKLFF. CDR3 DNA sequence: TGCGCCAGCAGCACATGGACAGATGAAAAACTGTTTTTT.

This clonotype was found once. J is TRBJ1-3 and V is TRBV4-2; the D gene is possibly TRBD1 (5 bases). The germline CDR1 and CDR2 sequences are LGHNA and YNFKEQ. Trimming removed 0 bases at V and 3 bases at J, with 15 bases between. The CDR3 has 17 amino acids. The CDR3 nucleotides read TGTGCCAGCAGCCAAGATTTCGGGGCCAGCTTTGGAAACACCATATATTTT. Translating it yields CASSQDFGASFGNTIYF.

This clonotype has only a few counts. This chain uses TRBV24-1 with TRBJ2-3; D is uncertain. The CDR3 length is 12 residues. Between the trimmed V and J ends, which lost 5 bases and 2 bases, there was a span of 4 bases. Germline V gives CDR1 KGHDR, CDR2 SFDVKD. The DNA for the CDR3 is TGTGCCACCAGTGGGGCCACAGATACGCAGTATTTT. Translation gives CATSGATDTQYF.

The DNA for the CDR3 is TGTGCCAGCAGCTTCAGGGGGCTAGGTACCAACGAGCAGTACTTC. Translation gives CASSFRGLGTNEQYF. The genes are TRBV11-2 and TRBJ2-7, with TRBD1 matching 8 bases. The J segment lost 5 bases and the V segment lost 3 bases, leaving 9 bases of the junction unmatched. The CDR3 is made up of 15 amino acids. The V gene's germline CDR1 is SGHAT and CDR2 FQNNGV.

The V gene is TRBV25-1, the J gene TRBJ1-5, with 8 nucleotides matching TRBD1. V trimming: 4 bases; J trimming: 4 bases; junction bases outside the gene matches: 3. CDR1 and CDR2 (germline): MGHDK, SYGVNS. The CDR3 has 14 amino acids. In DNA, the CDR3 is TGTGCCAGCAGTGGAACAGGGGGGAATCAGCCCCAGCATTTT. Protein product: CASSGTGGNQPQHF.

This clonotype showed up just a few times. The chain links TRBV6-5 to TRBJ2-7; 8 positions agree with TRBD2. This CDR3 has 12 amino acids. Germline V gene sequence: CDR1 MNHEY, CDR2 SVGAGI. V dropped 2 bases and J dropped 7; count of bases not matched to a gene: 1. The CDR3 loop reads CASSYRGGEQYF. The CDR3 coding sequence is TGTGCCAGCAGTTACCGGGGGGGGGAGCAGTACTTC.

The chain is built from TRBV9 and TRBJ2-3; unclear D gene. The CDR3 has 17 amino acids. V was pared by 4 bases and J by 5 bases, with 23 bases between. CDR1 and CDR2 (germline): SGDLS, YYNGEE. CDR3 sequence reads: CASSPKTGLFKEDTQYF. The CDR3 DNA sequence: TGTGCCAGCAGCCCGAAAACGGGTCTCTTTAAAGAAGATACGCAGTATTTT.

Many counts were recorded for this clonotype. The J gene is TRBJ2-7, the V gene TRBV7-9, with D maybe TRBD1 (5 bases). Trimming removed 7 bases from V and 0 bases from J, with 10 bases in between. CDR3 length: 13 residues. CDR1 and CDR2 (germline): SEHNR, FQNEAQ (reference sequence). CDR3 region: CASNNRSSYEQYF. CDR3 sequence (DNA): TGTGCCAGCAATAACAGGAGCTCCTACGAGCAGTACTTC.

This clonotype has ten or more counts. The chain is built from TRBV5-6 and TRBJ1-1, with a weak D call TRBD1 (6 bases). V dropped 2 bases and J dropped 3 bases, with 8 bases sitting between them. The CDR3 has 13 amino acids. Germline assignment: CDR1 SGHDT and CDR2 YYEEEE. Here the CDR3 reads CASSFGGYTEAFF. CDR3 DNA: TGTGCCAGCAGCTTCGGGGGCTACACTGAAGCTTTCTTT. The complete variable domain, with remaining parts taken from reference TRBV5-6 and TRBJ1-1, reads DAGVTQSPTHLIKTRGQQVTLRCSPKSGHDTVSWYQQALGQGPQFIFQYYEEEERQRGNFPDRFSGHQFPNYSSELNVNALLLGDSALYLCASSFGGYTEAFFGQGTRLTVV.

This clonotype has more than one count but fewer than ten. The CDR3 region is CASSPNTELGGYTF. As DNA, the CDR3 is TGCGCCAGCAGCCCGAATACTGAGTTAGGGGGCTACACCTTC. The chain joins TRBV5-1 to TRBJ1-2; D is unclear. Germline-derived CDR1 and CDR2 are SGHRS and YFSETQ. The CDR3 consists of 14 residues. Trimming took off 4 bases at V and 8 bases at J, with 18 bases between the two ends.

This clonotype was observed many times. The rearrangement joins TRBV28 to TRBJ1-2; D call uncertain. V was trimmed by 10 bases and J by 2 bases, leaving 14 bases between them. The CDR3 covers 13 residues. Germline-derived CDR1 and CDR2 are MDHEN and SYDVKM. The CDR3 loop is CATPSAANYGYTF. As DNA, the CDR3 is TGTGCCACCCCCTCGGCCGCAAACTATGGCTACACCTTC.

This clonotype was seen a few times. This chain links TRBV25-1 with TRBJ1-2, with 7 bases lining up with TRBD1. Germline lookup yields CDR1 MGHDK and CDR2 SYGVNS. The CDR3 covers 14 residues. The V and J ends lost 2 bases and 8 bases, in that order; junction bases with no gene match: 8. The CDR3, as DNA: TGTGCCAGCAGTGAACTCGACAGGGTGGTCGGCTACACCTTC. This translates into CASSELDRVVGYTF.

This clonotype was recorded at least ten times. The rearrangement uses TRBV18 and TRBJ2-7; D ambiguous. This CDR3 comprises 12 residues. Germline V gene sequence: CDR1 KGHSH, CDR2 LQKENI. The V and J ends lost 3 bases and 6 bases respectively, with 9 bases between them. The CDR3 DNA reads TGTGCCAGCTCACCCACGAGATCCGAGCAGTACTTC. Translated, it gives CASSPTRSEQYF.

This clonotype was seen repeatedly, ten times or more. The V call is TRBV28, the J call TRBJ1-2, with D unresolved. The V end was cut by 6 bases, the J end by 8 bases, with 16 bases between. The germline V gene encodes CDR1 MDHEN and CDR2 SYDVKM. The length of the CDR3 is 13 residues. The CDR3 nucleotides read TGTGCCAGCAGGCCGCCACTAAAAGGCGGCTACACCTTC. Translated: CASRPPLKGGYTF.

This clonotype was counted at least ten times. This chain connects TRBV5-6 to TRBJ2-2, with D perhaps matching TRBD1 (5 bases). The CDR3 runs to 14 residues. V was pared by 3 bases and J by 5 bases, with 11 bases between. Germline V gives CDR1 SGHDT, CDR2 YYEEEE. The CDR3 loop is CASSSHPGTGELFF. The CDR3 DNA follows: TGTGCCAGCAGCTCGCACCCAGGGACCGGGGAGCTGTTTTTT.

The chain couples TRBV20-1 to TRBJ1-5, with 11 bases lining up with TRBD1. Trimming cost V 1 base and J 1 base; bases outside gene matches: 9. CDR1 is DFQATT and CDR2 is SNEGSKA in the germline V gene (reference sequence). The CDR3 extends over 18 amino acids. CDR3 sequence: CSARVGQGGRRSNQPQHF. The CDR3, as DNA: TGCAGTGCTAGAGTGGGACAGGGGGGACGGAGAAGCAATCAGCCCCAGCATTTT.

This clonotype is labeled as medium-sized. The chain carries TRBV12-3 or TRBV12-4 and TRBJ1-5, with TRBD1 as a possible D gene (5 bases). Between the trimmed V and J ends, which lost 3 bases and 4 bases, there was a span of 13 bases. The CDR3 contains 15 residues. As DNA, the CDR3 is TGTGCCAGCAGTTTTAGTGGGGGTCCGAATCAGCCCCAGCATTTT. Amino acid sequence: CASSFSGGPNQPQHF.

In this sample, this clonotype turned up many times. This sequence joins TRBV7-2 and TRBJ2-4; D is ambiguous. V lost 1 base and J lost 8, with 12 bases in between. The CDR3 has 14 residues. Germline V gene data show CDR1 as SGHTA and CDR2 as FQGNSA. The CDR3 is CASSLGPSGDIQYF. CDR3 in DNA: TGTGCCAGCAGCTTAGGACCCTCAGGAGACATTCAGTACTTC.